The 18 T cell receptor beta chains presented below share a single source sample, sequenced in a study of T cells in Graves' hyperthyroidism and ophthalmopathy. Amplification yielded TCR beta CDR3 regions, with RNA transcripts as the source. In the first-round RT-PCR of the TCR CDR3, the HTBI primer set was used. Each CDR3 protein gets one entry after TCRdb re-called the multiplex PCR reads with MiXCR. The sample shows fewer than 650,000 distinct CDR3 sequences, roughly 14% of them seen only once. Sequencing was carried out using blood. Every receptor here comes from a woman in her thirties or forties with Graves' ophthalmopathy.

The table lists this clonotype with many counts. This chain uses TRBV6-2 or TRBV6-3 with TRBJ2-2; D possibly corresponds to TRBD2 (6 bases). Trimming shortened V by 2 bases and J by 4 bases, and 17 bases separated the two germline ends. The CDR3 covers 17 residues. Germline values: CDR1 MNHEY, CDR2 SVGEGT. For the CDR3, the DNA is TGTGCCAGCAGTTACCATACACTAGCTGGAGGCACCGGGGAGCTGTTTTTT. The encoded protein is CASSYHTLAGGTGELFF.

This clonotype was counted only a few times. The rearrangement joins TRBV30 to TRBJ2-7; 9 bases are shared with TRBD2. The CDR3 contains 15 residues. After removal of 6 bases from V and 7 bases from J, the junction contained 16 bases not matched to a gene. CDR1 and CDR2 (germline): GTSNPN, SVGIG (reference sequence). The CDR3 loop reads CACTGLAGSTGEQYF. DNA of the CDR3: TGTGCCTGCACTGGGCTAGCGGGATCAACTGGGGAGCAGTACTTC.

In this sample, this clonotype turned up many times. The chain couples TRBV12-3 or TRBV12-4 to TRBJ2-2; 8 nucleotides align to TRBD1. The length of the CDR3 is 17 residues. The V segment lost 3 bases and the J segment 1 base; nucleotides outside the gene matches: 7. The CDR3, as DNA: TGTGCCAGCAGTTTCCCTAAAGACAGGGGGAACACCGGGGAGCTGTTTTTT. Encoded protein: CASSFPKDRGNTGELFF.

The V call is TRBV28, the J call TRBJ1-5; D gene ambiguous. The germline V gene has CDR1 MDHEN and CDR2 SYDVKM. The CDR3 runs to 14 residues. V gave up 3 bases and J gave up 4 bases, with 10 bases separating them. The CDR3 here is CASSFSNRNQPQHF. CDR3 DNA sequence: TGTGCCAGCAGTTTCTCGAATCGGAATCAGCCCCAGCATTTT.

Ten or more counts support this clonotype. The chain is built from TRBV28 and TRBJ1-2; no reliable D call. V shed 5 bases and J shed 1 base, with 11 bases lying between them. CDR3 size: 14 residues. Per the germline V gene, CDR1 is MDHEN and CDR2 is SYDVKM. The CDR3 DNA is TGTGCCAGCAGTCAAGGCTCCCTTAACTATGGCTACACCTTC. Its protein product is CASSQGSLNYGYTF.

The rearrangement uses TRBV30 and TRBJ1-2; unclear D gene. Germline loops: CDR1 GTSNPN, CDR2 SVGIG (reference sequence). The CDR3 runs 12 residues. Trimming cost V 2 bases and J 8 bases, with 12 bases left between them. CDR3 region: CAWSFSSGGYTF. The DNA for the CDR3 is TGTGCCTGGAGTTTCTCCTCCGGAGGCTACACCTTC.

The chain uses TRBV12-3 or TRBV12-4 and TRBJ2-2, with TRBD2 matching over 9 bases. The V gene end was trimmed by 6 bases and the J gene end by 4 bases; junction bases not matched to a gene: 12. CDR3 length: 17 amino acids. In DNA, the CDR3 is TGTGCCAGCAGCTATATTAGCGGGAGAGGGGGCACCGGGGAGCTGTTTTTT. It codes for CASSYISGRGGTGELFF.

The chain carries TRBV15 and TRBJ2-7; 11 bases are a match to TRBD1. CDR3 length: 13 residues. CDR1 is LNHNV, CDR2 YYDKDF, per germline (reference sequence). Unmatched junction bases numbered 2, after V lost 5 bases and J lost 5 bases. Here the CDR3 DNA reads TGTGCCACCAGCCAGGGACAGGGGGACGAGCAGTACTTC. As protein: CATSQGQGDEQYF.

This clonotype showed up just a few times. The chain combines TRBV7-2 with TRBJ2-5; 8 bases agree with TRBD2. V was clipped by 1 base and J by 5 bases; unmatched bases: 3. The germline gives CDR1 SGHTA, CDR2 FQGNSA. The CDR3 spans 14 residues. CDR3 loop: CASSLGLAMETQYF. Here the CDR3 DNA reads TGTGCCAGCAGCTTAGGACTAGCGATGGAGACCCAGTACTTC. Combining the CDR3 with reference TRBV7-2 and TRBJ2-5 gives the whole variable domain GAGVSQSPSNKVTEKGKDVELRCDPISGHTALYWYRQSLGQGLEFLIYFQGNSAPDKSGLPSDRFSAERTGGSVSTLTIQRTQQEDSAVYLCASSLGLAMETQYFGPGTRLLVL.

The chain carries TRBV5-8 and TRBJ1-1; tentatively, D is TRBD1 (6 bases). The CDR3 runs to 15 residues. With 0 bases removed from V and 1 base from J, the gap between germline ends came to 10 bases. Per germline, CDR1 SGHTS and CDR2 YDEGEE. CDR3 residues: CASSLVGAENTEAFF. For the CDR3, the DNA is TGTGCCAGCAGCTTGGTGGGGGCTGAGAACACTGAAGCTTTCTTT.

The chain links TRBV2 to TRBJ1-5; TRBD1 aligns across 12 bases. Per the germline V gene, CDR1 is SNHLY and CDR2 is FYNNEI. Unmatched junction bases numbered 6, after V lost 0 bases and J lost 6 bases. The CDR3 totals 17 residues. CDR3 sequence reads: CASSEAVRDRGLQPQHF. The CDR3 DNA follows: TGTGCCAGCAGTGAAGCGGTCCGGGACAGGGGGCTTCAGCCCCAGCATTTT. The full variable domain, rest sourced from reference TRBV2 and TRBJ1-5, is EPEVTQTPSHQVTQMGQEVILRCVPISNHLYFYWYRQILGQKVEFLVSFYNNEISEKSEIFDDQFSVERPDGSNFTLKIRSTKLEDSAMYFCASSEAVRDRGLQPQHFGDGTRLSIL.

Here the CDR3 reads CASSLGSSANQPQHF. The CDR3 bases are TGTGCCAGCAGCTTAGGTAGTAGCGCTAATCAGCCCCAGCATTTT. This rearrangement joins TRBV7-8 to TRBJ1-5; D remains ambiguous. V was pared by 1 base and J by 4 bases, with 11 bases between. Germline V gene lookup returns CDR1 SGHVS and CDR2 FQNEAQ. This CDR3 is built from 15 residues. Full variable domain (outside the CDR3, taken from reference TRBV7-8 and TRBJ1-5): GAGVSQSPRYKVAKRGQDVALRCDPISGHVSLFWYQQALGQGPEFLTYFQNEAQLDKSGLPSDRFFAERPEGSVSTLKIQRTQQEDSAVYLCASSLGSSANQPQHFGDGTRLSIL.

This clonotype occurred many times. The chain is built from TRBV19 and TRBJ1-1; TRBD1 aligns across 7 bases. The CDR3 runs to 17 residues. The germline CDR1 and CDR2 sequences are LNHDA and SQIVND (reference sequence). J gave up 1 base and V 4 bases, and 12 bases lay outside the gene matches. DNA for the CDR3: TGTGCCAGTAGTACCTCGACATGGGACAGCCCGAACACTGAAGCTTTCTTT. It codes for CASSTSTWDSPNTEAFF.

The DNA of the CDR3 is TGTGCCAGCAGCCCCCCGGGGACATCGGAAGCTTTCTTT. Amino acid sequence: CASSPPGTSEAFF. This chain joins TRBV7-9 and TRBJ1-1; possibly TRBD1 for D (6 bases). This CDR3 contains 13 residues. In germline, CDR1 is SEHNR, CDR2 FQNEAQ (reference sequence). V lost 5 bases, J lost 8 bases, and 15 bases lay in between.

The J gene is TRBJ1-1, the V gene TRBV2; 9 nucleotides align to TRBD1. The CDR3 is made up of 11 amino acids. In germline, CDR1 is SNHLY, CDR2 FYNNEI. Trimming removed 11 bases from V and 7 bases from J; junction bases left unmatched: 5. CDR3 coding DNA: TGTGCCGCACAGGGGGCGATTGAAGCTTTCTTT. This translates into CAAQGAIEAFF.

This clonotype was seen at least ten times. This rearrangement joins TRBV2 to TRBJ1-2, with D perhaps TRBD1 (5 bases). This CDR3 has 15 residues. Germline V lookup: CDR1 SNHLY, CDR2 FYNNEI. The ends were cut back, 4 bases at V and 2 bases at J, with 14 bases in the middle. CDR3 coding DNA: TGTGCCAGCAGTGTGACAGAACTGAAGAACTATGGCTACACCTTC. Residues: CASSVTELKNYGYTF.

This clonotype was seen more than once but under ten times. The rearrangement joins TRBV11-2 to TRBJ1-1; no definite D call. The ends were cut back, 3 bases at V and 2 bases at J, with 22 bases in the middle. The CDR3 is 18 amino acids. CDR1 and CDR2 from the germline V gene are SGHAT and FQNNGV. The CDR3 DNA sequence: TGTGCCAGCAGCTTTTACTTGACACAACTTAACCCCAACACTGAAGCTTTCTTT. The encoded protein is CASSFYLTQLNPNTEAFF.

This clonotype was detected ten times or more. The chain joins TRBV20-1 to TRBJ1-2; D gene uncertain. The CDR3 has 15 amino acids. Germline CDR1 and CDR2: DFQATT and SNEGSKA (reference sequence). Trimming pared 0 bases from V and 0 bases from J, leaving 11 bases between. CDR3 amino acids: CSARDPGSANYGYTF. CDR3 in DNA: TGCAGTGCTAGAGATCCGGGGAGTGCTAACTATGGCTACACCTTC.